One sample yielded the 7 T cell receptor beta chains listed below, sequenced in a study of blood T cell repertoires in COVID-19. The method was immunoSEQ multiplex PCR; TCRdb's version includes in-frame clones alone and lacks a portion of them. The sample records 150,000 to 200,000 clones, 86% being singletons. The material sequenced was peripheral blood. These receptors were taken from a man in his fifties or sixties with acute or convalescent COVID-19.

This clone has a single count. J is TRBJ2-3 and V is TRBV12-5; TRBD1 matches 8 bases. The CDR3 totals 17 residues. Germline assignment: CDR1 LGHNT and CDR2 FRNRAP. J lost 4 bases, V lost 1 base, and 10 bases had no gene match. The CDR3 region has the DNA TGTGCTAGTGGTTTGGCCTTGTTCCAGGGGGCGGCAGATACGCAGTATTTT. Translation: CASGLALFQGAADTQYF.

The CDR3 nucleotides read TGTGCCAGCAGCCCCAGGACAGGGGATTATGGCTACACCTTC. Its protein is CASSPRTGDYGYTF. The gene calls are TRBV7-2 and TRBJ1-2; 9 nucleotides agree with TRBD1. This CDR3 has 14 amino acids. Germline V gene sequence: CDR1 SGHTA, CDR2 FQGNSA. The junction had 6 bases not matched to a gene; V was cut back by 5 bases and J by 5 bases.

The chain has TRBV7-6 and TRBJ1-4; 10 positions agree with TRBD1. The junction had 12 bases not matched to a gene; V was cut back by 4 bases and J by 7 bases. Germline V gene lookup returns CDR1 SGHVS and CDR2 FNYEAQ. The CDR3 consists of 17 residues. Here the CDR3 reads CASSSLMRQGAGEKLFF. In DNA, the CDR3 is TGTGCCAGCAGCTCCCTCATGCGACAGGGGGCAGGTGAAAAACTGTTTTTT.

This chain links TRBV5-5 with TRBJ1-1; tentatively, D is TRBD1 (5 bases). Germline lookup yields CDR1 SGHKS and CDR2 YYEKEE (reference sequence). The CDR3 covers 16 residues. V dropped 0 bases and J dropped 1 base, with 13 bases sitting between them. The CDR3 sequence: CASSLGTRARNTEAFF. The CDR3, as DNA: TGTGCCAGCAGCTTGGGAACCAGGGCGCGGAACACTGAAGCTTTCTTT.

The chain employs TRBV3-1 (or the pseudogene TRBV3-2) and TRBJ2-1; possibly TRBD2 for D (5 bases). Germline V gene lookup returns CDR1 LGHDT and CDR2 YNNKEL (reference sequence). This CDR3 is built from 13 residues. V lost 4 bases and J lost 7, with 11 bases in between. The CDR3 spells CASSLRWENEQFF. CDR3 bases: TGTGCCAGCAGCCTAAGATGGGAGAATGAGCAGTTCTTC.

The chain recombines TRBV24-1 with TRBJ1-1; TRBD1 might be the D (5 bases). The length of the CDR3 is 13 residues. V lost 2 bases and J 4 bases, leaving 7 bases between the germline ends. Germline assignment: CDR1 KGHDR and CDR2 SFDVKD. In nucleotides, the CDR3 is TGTGCCACCAGTGATTACGGGGGCACTGAAGCTTTCTTT. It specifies CATSDYGGTEAFF.

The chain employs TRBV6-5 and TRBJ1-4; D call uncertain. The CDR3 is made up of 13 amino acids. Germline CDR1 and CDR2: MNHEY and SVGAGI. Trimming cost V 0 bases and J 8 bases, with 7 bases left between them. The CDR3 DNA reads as TGTGCCAGCAGTTACTCGAGAGGAGAAAAACTGTTTTTT. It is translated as CASSYSRGEKLFF.